Described below is a single T cell receptor (beta chain) sequence and its context. In terms of age and location, participants ranged from about 18 to 95 years and lived in about two dozen US areas. Clones were read by immunoSEQ multiplex PCR, and TCRdb kept only the in-frame ones, dropping some. This table holds 300,000 to 350,000 clones, 85% to 90% found once. These data originate in a study of blood T cell repertoires in COVID-19. V shed 6 bases and J shed 0 bases, with 15 bases lying between them. Per the germline V gene, CDR1 is MNHEY and CDR2 is SVGAGI. The CDR3 has 15 amino acids. J is TRBJ2-7 and V is TRBV6-5; tentative D call: TRBD1 (6 bases). Sample: PBMCs or T cells enriched from blood (not recorded which). This receptor was obtained from a woman aged 25 to 39 who had been exposed to COVID-19. CDR3 loop: CASSETGGRSYEQYF. The CDR3 bases are TGTGCCAGCAGCGAGACTGGGGGCCGCTCCTACGAGCAGTACTTC.